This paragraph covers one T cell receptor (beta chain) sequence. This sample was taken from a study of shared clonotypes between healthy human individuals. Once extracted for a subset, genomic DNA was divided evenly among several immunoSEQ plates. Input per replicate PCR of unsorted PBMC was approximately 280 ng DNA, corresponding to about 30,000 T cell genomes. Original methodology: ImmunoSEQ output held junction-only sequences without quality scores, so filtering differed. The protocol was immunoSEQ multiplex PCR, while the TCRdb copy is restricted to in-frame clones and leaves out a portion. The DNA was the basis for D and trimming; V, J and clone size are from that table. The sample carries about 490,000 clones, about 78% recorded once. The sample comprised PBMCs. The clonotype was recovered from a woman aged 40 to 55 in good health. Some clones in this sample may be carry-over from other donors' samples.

The CDR3 DNA reads TGTGCCAGCTCACCCGGGGCGGGTTCCTACGAGCAGTACTTC. This sequence encodes CASSPGAGSYEQYF. This sequence joins TRBV18 and TRBJ2-7; D is perhaps TRBD1 or TRBD2 (5 bases each). The germline V gene has CDR1 KGHSH and CDR2 LQKENI. The CDR3 is 14 residues long. The V end was cut by 3 bases, the J end by 1 base, with 10 bases between.